This T cell receptor beta chain came from a study of post-analysis software for immune sequencing data. Study as a whole: The disease courses spanned relapsing-remitting, secondary progressive and progressive-relapsing forms of multiple sclerosis.

Study-level findings and limits: Patients used several TRBV segments, including TRBV5-6, TRBV5-1 and TRBV20-1, more often than controls. By F measure, strong co-clustering occurred among samples prepared in the same batch. Significantly lower normalized Chao1 diversity was seen in multiple sclerosis patients than in controls.

Only a few counts were recorded for this clonotype. Its antigen is still unknown. Every TCR beta cDNA library bore unique molecular identifiers. Each sample of roughly 0.9 to 11 million input T cells yielded about 500,000 cDNA molecules, so each molecule approximated one T cell. From the PCR reads, TCRdb called clonotypes with MiXCR, one entry per CDR3 protein. The sample contains 500,000 to 600,000 distinct CDR3 sequences, 44% of which appear only once. Trimming took off 5 bases at V and 0 bases at J, with 19 bases between the two ends. The length of the CDR3 is 18 residues. The sequenced material came from blood. The chain employs TRBV12-3 or TRBV12-4 and TRBJ1-4; D ambiguous. This receptor was identified in a girl aged 10 to 17 with multiple sclerosis. In DNA, the CDR3 is TGTGCCAGCAGTCCAAGGAGGGAGGACGGGGCAACTAATGAAAAACTGTTTTTT. Translation gives CASSPRREDGATNEKLFF.